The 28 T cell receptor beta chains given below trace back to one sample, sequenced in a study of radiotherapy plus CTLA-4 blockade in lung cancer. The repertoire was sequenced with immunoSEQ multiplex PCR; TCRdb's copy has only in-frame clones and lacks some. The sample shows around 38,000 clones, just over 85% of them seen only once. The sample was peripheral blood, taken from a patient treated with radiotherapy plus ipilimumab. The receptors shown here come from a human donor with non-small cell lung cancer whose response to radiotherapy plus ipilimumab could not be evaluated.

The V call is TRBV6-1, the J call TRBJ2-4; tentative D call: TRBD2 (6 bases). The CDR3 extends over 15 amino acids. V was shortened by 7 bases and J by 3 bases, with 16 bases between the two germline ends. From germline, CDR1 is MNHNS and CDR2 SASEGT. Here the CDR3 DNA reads TGTGCCAGCACCCAAGGATCAGCGGGCAAAAACATTCAGTACTTC. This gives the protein CASTQGSAGKNIQYF.

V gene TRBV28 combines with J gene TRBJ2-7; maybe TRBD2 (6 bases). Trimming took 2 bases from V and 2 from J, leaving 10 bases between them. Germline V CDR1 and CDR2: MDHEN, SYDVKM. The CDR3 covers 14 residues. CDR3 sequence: CASSLLATTYEQYF. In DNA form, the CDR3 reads TGTGCCAGCAGTTTACTAGCGACCACCTACGAGCAGTACTTC.

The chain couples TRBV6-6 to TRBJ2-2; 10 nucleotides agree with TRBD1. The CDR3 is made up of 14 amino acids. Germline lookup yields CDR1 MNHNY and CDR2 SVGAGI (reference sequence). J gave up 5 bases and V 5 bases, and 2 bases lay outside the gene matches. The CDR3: CASSGTGETGELFF. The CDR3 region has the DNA TGTGCCAGCAGTGGGACAGGGGAAACCGGGGAGCTGTTTTTT.

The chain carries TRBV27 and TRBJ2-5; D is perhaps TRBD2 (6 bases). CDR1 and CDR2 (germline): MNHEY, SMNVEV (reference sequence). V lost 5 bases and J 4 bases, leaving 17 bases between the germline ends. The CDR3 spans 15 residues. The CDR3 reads CASSPGVFGTETQYF. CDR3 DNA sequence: TGTGCCAGCAGTCCGGGGGTTTTTGGGACAGAGACCCAGTACTTC.

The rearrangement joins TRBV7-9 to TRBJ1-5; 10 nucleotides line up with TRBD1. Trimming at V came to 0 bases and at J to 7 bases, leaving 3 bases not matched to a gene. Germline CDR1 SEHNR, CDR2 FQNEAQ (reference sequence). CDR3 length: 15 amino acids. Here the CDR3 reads CASSLAGTGAQPQHF. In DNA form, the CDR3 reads TGTGCCAGCAGCTTAGCGGGGACAGGGGCCCAGCCCCAGCATTTT.

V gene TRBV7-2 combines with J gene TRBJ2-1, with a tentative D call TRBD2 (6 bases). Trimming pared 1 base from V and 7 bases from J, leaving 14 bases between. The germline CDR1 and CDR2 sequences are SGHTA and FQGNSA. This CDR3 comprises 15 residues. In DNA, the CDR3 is TGTGCCAGCAGCTTAGGTAGCGGTCCTTGGAATGAGCAGTTCTTC. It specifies CASSLGSGPWNEQFF.

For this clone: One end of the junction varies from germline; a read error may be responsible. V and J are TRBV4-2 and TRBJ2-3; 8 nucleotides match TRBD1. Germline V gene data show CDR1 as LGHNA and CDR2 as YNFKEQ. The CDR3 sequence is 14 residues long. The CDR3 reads CASSQAGGTDTQYF. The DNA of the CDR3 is TGTGCCAGCAGCCAAGCAGGGGGCACGGATACGCAGTATTTT.

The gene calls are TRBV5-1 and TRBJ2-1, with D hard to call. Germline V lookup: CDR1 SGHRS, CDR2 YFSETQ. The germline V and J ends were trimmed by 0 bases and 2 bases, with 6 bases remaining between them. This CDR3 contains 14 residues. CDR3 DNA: TGCGCCAGCAGCTTGGAACAGCCCTACAATGAGCAGTTCTTC. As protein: CASSLEQPYNEQFF.

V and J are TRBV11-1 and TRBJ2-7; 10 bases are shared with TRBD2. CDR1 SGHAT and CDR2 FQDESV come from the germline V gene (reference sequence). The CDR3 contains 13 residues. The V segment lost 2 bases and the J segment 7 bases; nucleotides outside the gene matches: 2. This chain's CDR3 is CASSLKLAGEQYF. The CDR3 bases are TGTGCCAGCAGCTTAAAACTAGCGGGAGAGCAGTACTTC.

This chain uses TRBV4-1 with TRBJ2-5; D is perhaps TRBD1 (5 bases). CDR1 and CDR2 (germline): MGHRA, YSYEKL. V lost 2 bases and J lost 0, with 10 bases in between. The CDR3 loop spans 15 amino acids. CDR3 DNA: TGCGCCAGCAGCCAACAGAGGACAAACCAAGAGACCCAGTACTTC. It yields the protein CASSQQRTNQETQYF.

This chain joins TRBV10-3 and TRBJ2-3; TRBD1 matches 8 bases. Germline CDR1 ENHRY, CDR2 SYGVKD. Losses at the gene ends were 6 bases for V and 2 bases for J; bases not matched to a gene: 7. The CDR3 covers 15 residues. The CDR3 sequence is CAISKTGEPTDTQYF. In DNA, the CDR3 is TGTGCCATCAGCAAGACAGGGGAGCCCACAGATACGCAGTATTTT.

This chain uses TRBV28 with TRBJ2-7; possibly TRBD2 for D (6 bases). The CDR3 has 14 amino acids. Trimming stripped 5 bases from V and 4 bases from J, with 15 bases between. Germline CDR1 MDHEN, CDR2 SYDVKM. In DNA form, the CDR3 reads TGTGCCAGCAGTCCCCGGGGAGGTGTTTACGAGCAGTACTTC. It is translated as CASSPRGGVYEQYF.

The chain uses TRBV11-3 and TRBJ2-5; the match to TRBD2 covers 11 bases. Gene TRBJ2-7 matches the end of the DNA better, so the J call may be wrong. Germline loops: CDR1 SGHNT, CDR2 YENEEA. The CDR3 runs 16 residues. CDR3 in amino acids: CASSPPGTSGRYEQYF. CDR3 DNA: TGTGCCAGCAGCCCACCCGGGACTAGCGGCAGATACGAGCAGTACTTC.

The CDR3 spells CASSQTATQVYEQYF. In nucleotides, the CDR3 is TGCGCCAGCAGCCAGACAGCAACCCAAGTCTACGAGCAGTACTTC. V and J are TRBV4-1 and TRBJ2-7; tentative D call: TRBD1 (5 bases). The V gene's germline CDR1 is MGHRA and CDR2 YSYEKL. The CDR3 has 15 amino acids. Between the trimmed V and J ends, which lost 3 bases and 3 bases, there was a span of 15 bases.

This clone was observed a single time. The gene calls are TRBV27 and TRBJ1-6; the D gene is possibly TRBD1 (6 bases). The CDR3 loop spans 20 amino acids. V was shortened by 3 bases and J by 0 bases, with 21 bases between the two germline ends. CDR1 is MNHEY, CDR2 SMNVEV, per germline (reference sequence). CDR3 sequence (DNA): TGTGCCAGCAGTTTTACAGACGGGTACACAGGGAGCTCCTATAATTCACCCCTCCACTTT. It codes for CASSFTDGYTGSSYNSPLHF.

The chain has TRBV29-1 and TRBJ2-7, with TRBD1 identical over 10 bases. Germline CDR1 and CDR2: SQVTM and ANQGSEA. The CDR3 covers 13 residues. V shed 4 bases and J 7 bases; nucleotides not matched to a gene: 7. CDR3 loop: CSVARTGGWEQYF. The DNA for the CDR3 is TGCAGCGTTGCCAGGACAGGGGGATGGGAGCAGTACTTC.

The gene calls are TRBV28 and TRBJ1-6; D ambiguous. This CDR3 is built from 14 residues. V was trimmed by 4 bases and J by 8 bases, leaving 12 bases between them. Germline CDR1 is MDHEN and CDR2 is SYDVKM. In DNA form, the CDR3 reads TGTGCCAGCAGTTGGGCAACGGGAGATTCACCCCTCCACTTT. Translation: CASSWATGDSPLHF.

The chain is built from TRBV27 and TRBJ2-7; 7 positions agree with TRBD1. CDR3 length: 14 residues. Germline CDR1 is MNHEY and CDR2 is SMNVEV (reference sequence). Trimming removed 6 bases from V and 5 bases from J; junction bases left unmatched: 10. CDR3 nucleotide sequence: TGTGCCAGCAGCAACGGACAGGCGACTAACGAGCAGTACTTC. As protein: CASSNGQATNEQYF.

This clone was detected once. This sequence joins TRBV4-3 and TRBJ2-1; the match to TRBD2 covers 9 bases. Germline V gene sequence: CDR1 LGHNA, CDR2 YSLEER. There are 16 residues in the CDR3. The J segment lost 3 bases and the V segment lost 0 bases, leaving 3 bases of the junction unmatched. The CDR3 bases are TGCGCCAGCAGCCAAGATGGGCGGGGGGGCTACAATGAGCAGTTCTTC. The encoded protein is CASSQDGRGGYNEQFF.

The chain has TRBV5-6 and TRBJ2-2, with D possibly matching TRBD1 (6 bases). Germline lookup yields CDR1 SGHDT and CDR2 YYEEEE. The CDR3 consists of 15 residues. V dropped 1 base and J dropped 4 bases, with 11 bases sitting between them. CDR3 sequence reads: CASSLPQGSTGELFF. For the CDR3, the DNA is TGTGCCAGCAGCTTGCCCCAGGGGAGCACCGGGGAGCTGTTTTTT.

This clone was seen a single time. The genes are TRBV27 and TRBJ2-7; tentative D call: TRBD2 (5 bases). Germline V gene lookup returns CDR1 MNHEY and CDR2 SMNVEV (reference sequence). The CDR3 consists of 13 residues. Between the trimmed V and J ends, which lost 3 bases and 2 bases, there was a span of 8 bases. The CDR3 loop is CASSFSATYEQYF. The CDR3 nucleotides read TGTGCCAGCAGTTTTAGCGCCACCTACGAGCAGTACTTC.

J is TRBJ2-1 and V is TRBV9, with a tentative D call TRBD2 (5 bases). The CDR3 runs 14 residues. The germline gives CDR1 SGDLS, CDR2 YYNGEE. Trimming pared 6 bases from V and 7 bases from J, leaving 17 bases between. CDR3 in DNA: TGTGCCAGCACCCCCGGGCTTACGGGGAATGAGCAGTTCTTC. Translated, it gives CASTPGLTGNEQFF.

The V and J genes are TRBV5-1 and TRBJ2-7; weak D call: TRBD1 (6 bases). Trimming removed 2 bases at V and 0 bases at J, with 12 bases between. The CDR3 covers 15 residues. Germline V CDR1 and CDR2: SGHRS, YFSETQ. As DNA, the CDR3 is TGCGCCAGCAGCTTCGGGCAGGGGAGCTCCTACGAGCAGTACTTC. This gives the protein CASSFGQGSSYEQYF.

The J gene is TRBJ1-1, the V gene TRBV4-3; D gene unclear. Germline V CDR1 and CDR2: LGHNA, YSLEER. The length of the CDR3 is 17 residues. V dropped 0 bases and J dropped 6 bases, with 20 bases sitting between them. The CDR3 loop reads CASSQDFPSSQSAEAFF. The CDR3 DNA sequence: TGCGCCAGCAGCCAAGATTTTCCCTCTTCGCAGAGCGCTGAAGCTTTCTTT.

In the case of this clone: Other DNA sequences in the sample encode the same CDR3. This CDR3 reads CASSPGTGGEQYF. For the CDR3, the DNA is TGTGCCAGCTCACCCGGGACAGGGGGCGAGCAGTACTTC. This rearrangement joins TRBV18 to TRBJ2-7; 11 bases are shared with TRBD1. The CDR3 runs to 13 residues. CDR1 is KGHSH, CDR2 LQKENI, per germline. V gave up 3 bases and J gave up 6 bases; unmatched junction bases: 1.

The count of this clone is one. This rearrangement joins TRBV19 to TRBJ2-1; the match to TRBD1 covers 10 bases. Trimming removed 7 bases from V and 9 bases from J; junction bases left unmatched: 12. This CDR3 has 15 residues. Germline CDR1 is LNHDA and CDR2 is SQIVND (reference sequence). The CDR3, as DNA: TGTGCCAGTATTGGAGTAACCGGGACAGGGGTTGAGCAGTTCTTC. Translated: CASIGVTGTGVEQFF.

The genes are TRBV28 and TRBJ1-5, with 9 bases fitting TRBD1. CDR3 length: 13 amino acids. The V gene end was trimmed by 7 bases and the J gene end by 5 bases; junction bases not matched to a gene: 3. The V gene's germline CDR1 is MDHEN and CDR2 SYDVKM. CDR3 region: CASTTGGHQPQHF. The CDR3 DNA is TGTGCCAGCACCACAGGGGGCCATCAGCCCCAGCATTTT.

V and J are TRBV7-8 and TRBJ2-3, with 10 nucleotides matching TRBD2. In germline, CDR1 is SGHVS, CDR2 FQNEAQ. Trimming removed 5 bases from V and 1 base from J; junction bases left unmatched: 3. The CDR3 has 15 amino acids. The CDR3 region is CASSAGTSGTDTQYF. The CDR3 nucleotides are TGTGCCAGCAGCGCCGGGACTAGCGGCACAGATACGCAGTATTTT.